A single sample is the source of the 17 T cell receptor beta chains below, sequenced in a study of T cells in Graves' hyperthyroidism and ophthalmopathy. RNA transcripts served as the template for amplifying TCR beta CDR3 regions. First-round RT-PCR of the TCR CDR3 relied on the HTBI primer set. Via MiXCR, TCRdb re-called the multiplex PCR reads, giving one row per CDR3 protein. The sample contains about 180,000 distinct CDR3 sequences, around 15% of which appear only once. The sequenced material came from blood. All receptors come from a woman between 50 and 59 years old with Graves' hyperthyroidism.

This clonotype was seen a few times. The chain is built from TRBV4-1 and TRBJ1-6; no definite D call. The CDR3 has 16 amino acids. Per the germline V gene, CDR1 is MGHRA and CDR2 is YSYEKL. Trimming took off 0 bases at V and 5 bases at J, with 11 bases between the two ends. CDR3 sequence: CASSQEAGLDNSPLHF. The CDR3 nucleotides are TGCGCCAGCAGCCAAGAAGCGGGTCTGGATAATTCACCCCTCCACTTT.

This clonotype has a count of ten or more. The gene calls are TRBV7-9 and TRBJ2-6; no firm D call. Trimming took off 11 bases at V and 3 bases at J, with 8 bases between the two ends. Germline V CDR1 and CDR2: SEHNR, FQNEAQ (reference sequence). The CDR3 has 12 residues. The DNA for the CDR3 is TGTGCCCCCCAAGGTGGGGCCAACGTCCTGACTTTC. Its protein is CAPQGGANVLTF.

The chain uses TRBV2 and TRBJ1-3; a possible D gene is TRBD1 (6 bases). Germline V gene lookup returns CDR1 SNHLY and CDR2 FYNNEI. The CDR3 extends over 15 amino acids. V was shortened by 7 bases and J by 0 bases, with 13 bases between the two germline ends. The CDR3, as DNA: TGTGCCAGCACGACAGGCGGTCTCTCTGGAAACACCATATATTTT. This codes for CASTTGGLSGNTIYF.

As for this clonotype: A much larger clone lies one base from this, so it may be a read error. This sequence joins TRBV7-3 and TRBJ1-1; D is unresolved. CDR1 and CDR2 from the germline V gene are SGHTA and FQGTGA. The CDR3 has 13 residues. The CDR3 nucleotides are TGTGCCAGCAGCCCGAGAGAGAACACTGTAGCTTTCTTT. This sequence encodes CASSPRENTVAFF. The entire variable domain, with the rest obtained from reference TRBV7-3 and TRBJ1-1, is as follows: GAGVSQTPSNKVTEKGKYVELRCDPISGHTALYWYRQSLGQGPEFLIYFQGTGAADDSGLPNDRFFAVRPEGSVSTLKIQRTERGDSAVYLCASSPRENTVAFFGQGTRLTVV.

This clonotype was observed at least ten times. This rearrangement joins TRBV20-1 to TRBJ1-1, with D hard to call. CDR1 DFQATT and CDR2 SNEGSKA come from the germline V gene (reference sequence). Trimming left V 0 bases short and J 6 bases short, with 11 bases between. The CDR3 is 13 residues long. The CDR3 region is CSARDDLRPEAFF. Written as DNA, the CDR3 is TGCAGTGCTAGAGATGACTTACGACCTGAAGCTTTCTTT.

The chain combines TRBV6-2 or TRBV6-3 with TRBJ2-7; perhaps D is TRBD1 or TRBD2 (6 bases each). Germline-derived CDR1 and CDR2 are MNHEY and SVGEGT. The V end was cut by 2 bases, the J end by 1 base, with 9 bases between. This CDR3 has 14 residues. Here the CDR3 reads CASSYKGGSYEQYF. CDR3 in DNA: TGTGCCAGCAGTTACAAAGGGGGGTCCTACGAGCAGTACTTC.

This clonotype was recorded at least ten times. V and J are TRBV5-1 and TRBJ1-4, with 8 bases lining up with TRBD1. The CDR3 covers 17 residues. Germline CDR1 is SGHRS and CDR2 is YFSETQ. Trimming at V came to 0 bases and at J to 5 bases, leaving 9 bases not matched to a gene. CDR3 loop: CASSLASLRQGNEKLFF. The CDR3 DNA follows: TGCGCCAGCAGCTTGGCCTCACTGCGACAGGGGAATGAAAAACTGTTTTTT. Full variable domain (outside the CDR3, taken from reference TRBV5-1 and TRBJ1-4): KAGVTQTPRYLIKTRGQQVTLSCSPISGHRSVSWYQQTPGQGLQFLFEYFSETQRNKGNFPGRFSGRQFSNSRSEMNVSTLELGDSALYLCASSLASLRQGNEKLFFGSGTQLSVL.

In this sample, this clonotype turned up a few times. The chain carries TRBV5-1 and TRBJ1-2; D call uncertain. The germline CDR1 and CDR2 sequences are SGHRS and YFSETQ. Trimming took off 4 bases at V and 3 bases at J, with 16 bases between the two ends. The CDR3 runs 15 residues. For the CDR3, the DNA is TGCGCCAGCAGCCGGGAGAAGCTTTGGGACTATGGCTACACCTTC. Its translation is CASSREKLWDYGYTF.

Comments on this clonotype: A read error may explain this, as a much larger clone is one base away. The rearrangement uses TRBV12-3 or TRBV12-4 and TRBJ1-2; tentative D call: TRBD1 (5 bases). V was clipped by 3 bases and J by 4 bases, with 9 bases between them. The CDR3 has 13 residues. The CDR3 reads CASSFDRTYGYTF. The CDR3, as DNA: TGTGCCAGCAGTTTCGACAGAACCTATGGCTACACCTTC.

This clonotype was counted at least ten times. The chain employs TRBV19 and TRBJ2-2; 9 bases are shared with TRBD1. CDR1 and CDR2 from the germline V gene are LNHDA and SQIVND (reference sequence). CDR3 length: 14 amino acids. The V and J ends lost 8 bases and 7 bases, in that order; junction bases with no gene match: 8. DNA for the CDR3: TGTGCCAGTCGGACAGGGGATAGTGTCGGGGAGCTGTTTTTT. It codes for CASRTGDSVGELFF.

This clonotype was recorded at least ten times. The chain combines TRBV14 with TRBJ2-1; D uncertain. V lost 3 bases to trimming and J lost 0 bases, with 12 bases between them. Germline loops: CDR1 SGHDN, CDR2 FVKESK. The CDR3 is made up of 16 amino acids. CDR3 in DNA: TGTGCCAGCAGCCATGCTCTCCTACTCTCCTACAATGAGCAGTTCTTC. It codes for CASSHALLLSYNEQFF.

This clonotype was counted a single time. The CDR3 DNA sequence: TGTGCCAGCAGCCAGACTAGCGGGGCACACAATGAGCAGTTCTTC. It yields the protein CASSQTSGAHNEQFF. The chain has TRBV12-3 or TRBV12-4 and TRBJ2-1; 11 bases are a match to TRBD2. The CDR3 has 15 amino acids. V gave up 6 bases and J gave up 5 bases; unmatched junction bases: 6.

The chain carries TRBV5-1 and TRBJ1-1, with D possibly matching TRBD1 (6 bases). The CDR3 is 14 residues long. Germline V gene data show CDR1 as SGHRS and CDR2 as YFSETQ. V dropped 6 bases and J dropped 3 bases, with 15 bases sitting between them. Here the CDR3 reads CASTTRRGDTEAFF. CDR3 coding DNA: TGCGCCAGCACCACCCGCAGGGGTGACACTGAAGCTTTCTTT. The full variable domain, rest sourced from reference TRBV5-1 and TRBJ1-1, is KAGVTQTPRYLIKTRGQQVTLSCSPISGHRSVSWYQQTPGQGLQFLFEYFSETQRNKGNFPGRFSGRQFSNSRSEMNVSTLELGDSALYLCASTTRRGDTEAFFGQGTRLTVV.

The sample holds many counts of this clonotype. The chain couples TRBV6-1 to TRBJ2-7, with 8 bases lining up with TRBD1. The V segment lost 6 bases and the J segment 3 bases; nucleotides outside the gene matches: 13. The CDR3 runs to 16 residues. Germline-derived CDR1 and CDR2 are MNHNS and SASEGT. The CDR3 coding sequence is TGTGCCAGCAGGTACGACAGGGGCGCTGGGCTCTACGAGCAGTACTTC. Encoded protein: CASRYDRGAGLYEQYF.

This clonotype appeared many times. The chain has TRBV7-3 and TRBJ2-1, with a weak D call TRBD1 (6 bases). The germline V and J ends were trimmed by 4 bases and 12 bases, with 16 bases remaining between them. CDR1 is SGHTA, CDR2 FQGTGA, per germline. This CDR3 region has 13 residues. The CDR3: CASSYRQDGRQFF. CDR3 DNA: TGTGCCAGCAGCTACCGACAGGACGGAAGGCAGTTCTTC.

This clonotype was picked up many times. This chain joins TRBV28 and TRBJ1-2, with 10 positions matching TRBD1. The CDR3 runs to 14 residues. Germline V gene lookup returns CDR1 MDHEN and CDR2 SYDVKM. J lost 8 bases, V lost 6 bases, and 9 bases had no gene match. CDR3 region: CASRATGGAWGYTF. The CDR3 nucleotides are TGTGCCAGCAGGGCGACAGGGGGCGCTTGGGGCTACACCTTC.

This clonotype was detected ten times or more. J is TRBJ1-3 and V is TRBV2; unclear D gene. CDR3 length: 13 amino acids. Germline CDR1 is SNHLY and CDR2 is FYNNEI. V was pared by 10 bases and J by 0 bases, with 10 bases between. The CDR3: CATQVVSGNTIYF. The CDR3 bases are TGTGCCACCCAGGTGGTCTCTGGAAACACCATATATTTT.